The 5 T cell receptor beta chains given below trace back to one sample, sequenced in a study of brain metastases from non-small cell lung cancer. The assay was immunoSEQ multiplex PCR, and TCRdb's table has in-frame clones only and misses some. The sample carries roughly 540 clones, 91% recorded once. Sample: tissue from a brain metastasis. Source of these receptors: a donor aged 40 or over with non-small cell lung cancer.

This clone was found once. V is TRBV6-4 and J is TRBJ1-1, with no clear D. V dropped 5 bases and J dropped 1 base, with 8 bases sitting between them. CDR3 length equals 13 residues. The germline V gene has CDR1 MRHNA and CDR2 SNTAGT. Here the CDR3 DNA reads TGTGCCAGCAGTCTCCAAACGAACACTGAAGCTTTCTTT. Residues: CASSLQTNTEAFF.

V is TRBV13 and J is TRBJ2-2; D perhaps matches TRBD2 (5 bases). Trimming took off 5 bases at V and 6 bases at J, with 13 bases between the two ends. Germline CDR1 and CDR2: PRHDT and FYEKMQ (reference sequence). CDR3 length: 14 amino acids. The CDR3 DNA reads as TGTGCCAGCAGCCCCCCGAGGGTTCCCGGGGAGCTGTTTTTT. Translated, it gives CASSPPRVPGELFF.

The gene calls are TRBV19 and TRBJ2-7; D unclear. The CDR3 totals 15 residues. In germline, CDR1 is LNHDA, CDR2 SQIVND (reference sequence). V dropped 4 bases and J dropped 4 bases, with 17 bases sitting between them. The CDR3 here is CASSTLEGMQYEQYF. The CDR3, as DNA: TGTGCCAGTAGTACCCTCGAAGGCATGCAGTACGAGCAGTACTTC.

The rearrangement joins TRBV7-2 to TRBJ1-2; D is undetermined. The CDR3 loop spans 14 amino acids. The germline gives CDR1 SGHTA, CDR2 FQGNSA. Trimming removed 1 base from V and 4 bases from J, with 10 bases in between. The CDR3 loop reads CASSLGGYSYGYTF. The CDR3 DNA reads as TGTGCCAGCAGCTTAGGAGGGTACAGCTATGGCTACACCTTC.

The V call is TRBV11-1, the J call TRBJ2-1, with D perhaps assigned TRBD1 or TRBD2 (6 bases each). The V gene lost 3 bases and the J gene lost 9 bases, with 12 bases spanning the gap. Germline CDR1 reads SGHAT; CDR2 reads FQDESV (reference sequence). CDR3 size: 13 residues. The CDR3 sequence: CASSFVQGGEQFF. The DNA for the CDR3 is TGTGCCAGCAGCTTCGTACAGGGAGGTGAGCAGTTCTTC.